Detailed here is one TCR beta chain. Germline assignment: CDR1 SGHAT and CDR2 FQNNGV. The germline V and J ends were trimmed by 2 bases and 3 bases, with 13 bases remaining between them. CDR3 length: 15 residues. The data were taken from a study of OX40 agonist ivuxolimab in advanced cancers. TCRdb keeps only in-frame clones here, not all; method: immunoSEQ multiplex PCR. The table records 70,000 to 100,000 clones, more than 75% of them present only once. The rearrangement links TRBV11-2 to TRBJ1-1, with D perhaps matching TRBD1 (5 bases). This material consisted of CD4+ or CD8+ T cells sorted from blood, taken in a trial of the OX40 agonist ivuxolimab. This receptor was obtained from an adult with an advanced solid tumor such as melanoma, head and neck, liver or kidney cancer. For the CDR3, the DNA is TGTGCCAGCAGCTTAAGTCTGCAGGGACACACTGAAGCTTTCTTT. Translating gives CASSLSLQGHTEAFF.